This record concerns one TCR beta chain sequence. These data are taken from a study of neoadjuvant anti-PD-1 for oral cavity cancer. Study-wide background: Patients mostly received three to four biweekly nivolumab doses at 3 mg/kg before surgery. Around day 43, patients without progression received a fourth nivolumab dose before surgery.

The CDR3 is made up of 16 amino acids. Sequencing was performed with immunoSEQ multiplex PCR; in TCRdb, only in-frame clones are kept and a portion is missing. The sample consists of around 13,000 clones, 65% to 75% of them appearing once. The material sequenced was PBMCs, taken before nivolumab (anti-PD-1) treatment. The receptor comes from a person between 40 and 85 years old with oral cavity squamous cell carcinoma. The genes are TRBV21-1 and TRBJ2-7. TRBV21-1 is a listed pseudogene. CDR3 sequence: CASSKGSGTVIYEQYF. CDR3 in DNA: TGTGCCAGCAGCAAGGGCAGCGGGACAGTGATCTACGAGCAGTACTTC.